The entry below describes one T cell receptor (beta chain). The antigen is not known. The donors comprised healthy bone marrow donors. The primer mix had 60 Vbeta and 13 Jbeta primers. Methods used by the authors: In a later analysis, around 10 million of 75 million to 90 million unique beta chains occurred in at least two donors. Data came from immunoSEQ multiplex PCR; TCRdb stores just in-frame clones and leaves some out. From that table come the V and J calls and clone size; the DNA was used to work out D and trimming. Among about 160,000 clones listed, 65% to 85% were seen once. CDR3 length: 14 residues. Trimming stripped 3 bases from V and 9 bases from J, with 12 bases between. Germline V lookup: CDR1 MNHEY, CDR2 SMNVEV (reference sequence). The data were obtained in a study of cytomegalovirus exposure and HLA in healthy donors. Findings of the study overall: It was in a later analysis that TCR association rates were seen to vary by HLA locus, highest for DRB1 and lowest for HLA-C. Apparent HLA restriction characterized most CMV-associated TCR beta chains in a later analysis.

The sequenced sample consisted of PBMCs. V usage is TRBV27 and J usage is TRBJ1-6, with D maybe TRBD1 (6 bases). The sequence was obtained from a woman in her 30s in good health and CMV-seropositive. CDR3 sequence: CASSLLQGVSPLHF. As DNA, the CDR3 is TGTGCCAGCAGTTTGTTACAGGGTGTTTCACCCCTCCACTTT.